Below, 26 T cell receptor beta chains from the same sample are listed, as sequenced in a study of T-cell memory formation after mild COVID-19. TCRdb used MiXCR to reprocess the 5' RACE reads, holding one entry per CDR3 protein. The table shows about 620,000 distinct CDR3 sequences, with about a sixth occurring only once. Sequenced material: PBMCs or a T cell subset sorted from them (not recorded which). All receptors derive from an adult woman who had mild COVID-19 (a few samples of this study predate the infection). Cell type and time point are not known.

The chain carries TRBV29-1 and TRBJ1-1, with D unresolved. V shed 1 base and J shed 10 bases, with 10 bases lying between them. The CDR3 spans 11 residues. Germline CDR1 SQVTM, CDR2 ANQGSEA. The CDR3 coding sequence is TGCAGCGTTGAAGGGAGGTCTGCAGCTTTCTTT. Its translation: CSVEGRSAAFF.

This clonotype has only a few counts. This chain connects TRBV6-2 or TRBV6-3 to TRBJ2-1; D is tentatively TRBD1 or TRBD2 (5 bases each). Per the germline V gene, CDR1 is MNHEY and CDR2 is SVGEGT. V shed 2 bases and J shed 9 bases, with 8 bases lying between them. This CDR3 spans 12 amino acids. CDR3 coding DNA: TGTGCCAGCAGTTACGGGGGTAGTGAGCAGTTCTTC. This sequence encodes CASSYGGSEQFF.

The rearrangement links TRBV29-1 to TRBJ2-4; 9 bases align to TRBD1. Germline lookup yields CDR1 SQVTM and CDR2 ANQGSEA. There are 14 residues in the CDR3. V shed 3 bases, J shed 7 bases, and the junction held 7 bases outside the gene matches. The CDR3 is CSVDEGQGGNIQYF. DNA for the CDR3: TGCAGCGTTGACGAGGGACAGGGAGGGAACATTCAGTACTTC.

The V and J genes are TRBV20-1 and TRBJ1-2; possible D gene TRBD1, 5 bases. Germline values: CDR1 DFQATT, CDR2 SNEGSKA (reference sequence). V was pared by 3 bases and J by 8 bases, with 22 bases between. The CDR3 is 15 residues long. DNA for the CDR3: TGCAGTGCTAGTGGTTCGCACGGGGTCCCAGGGGGCTACACCTTC. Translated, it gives CSASGSHGVPGGYTF.

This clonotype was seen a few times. CDR3 bases: TGTGCCAGCAGCCAGTCCTTCCAGGGGGCGAACAATCAGCCCCAGCATTTT. Protein: CASSQSFQGANNQPQHF. This chain joins TRBV3-1 and TRBJ1-5; TRBD1 agrees at 8 bases. CDR1 and CDR2 (germline): LGHDT, YNNKEL (reference sequence). CDR3 size: 17 residues. The J segment lost 3 bases and the V segment lost 3 bases, leaving 10 bases of the junction unmatched. Based on the CDR3 plus reference TRBV3-1 and TRBJ1-5, the full variable domain is DTAVSQTPKYLVTQMGNDKSIKCEQNLGHDTMYWYKQDSKKFLKIMFSYNNKELIINETVPNRFSPKSPDKAHLNLHINSLELGDSAVYFCASSQSFQGANNQPQHFGDGTRLSIL.

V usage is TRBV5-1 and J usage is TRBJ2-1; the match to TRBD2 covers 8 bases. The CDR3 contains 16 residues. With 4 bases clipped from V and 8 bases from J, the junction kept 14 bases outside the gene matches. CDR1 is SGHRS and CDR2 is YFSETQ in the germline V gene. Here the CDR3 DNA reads TGCGCCAGCAGCCCGGATCCCGGGACTAGTAGCTATGAGCAGTTCTTC. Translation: CASSPDPGTSSYEQFF.

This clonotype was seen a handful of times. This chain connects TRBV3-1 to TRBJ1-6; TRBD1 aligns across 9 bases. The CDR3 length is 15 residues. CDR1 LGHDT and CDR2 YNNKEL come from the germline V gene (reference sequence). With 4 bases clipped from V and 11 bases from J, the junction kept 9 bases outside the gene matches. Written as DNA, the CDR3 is TGTGCCAGCAGCCCAGGGGACAGGGAGTCTGCACCCCTCCACTTT. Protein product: CASSPGDRESAPLHF. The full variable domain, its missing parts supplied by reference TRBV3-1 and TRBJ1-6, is DTAVSQTPKYLVTQMGNDKSIKCEQNLGHDTMYWYKQDSKKFLKIMFSYNNKELIINETVPNRFSPKSPDKAHLNLHINSLELGDSAVYFCASSPGDRESAPLHFGNGTRLTVT.

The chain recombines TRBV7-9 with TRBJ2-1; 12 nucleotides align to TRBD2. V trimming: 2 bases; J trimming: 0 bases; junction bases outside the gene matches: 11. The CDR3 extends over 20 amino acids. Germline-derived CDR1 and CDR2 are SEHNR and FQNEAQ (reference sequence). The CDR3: CASSLIHLTSGSPSYNEQFF. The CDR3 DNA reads TGTGCCAGCAGCTTAATTCACCTGACTAGCGGGAGCCCCTCCTACAATGAGCAGTTCTTC.

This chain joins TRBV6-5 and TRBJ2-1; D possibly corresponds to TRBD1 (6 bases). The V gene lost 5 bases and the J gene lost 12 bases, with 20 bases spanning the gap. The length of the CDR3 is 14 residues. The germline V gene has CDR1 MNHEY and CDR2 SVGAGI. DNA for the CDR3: TGTGCCAGCAGTGGTTTAGCAGGGGACCTGGGGCAGTTCTTC. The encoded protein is CASSGLAGDLGQFF.

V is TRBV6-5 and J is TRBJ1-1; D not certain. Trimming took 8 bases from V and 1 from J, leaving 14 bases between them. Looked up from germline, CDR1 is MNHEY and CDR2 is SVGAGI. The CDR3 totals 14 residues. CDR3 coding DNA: TGTGCCAGCGTCATGGGATGGGGGAACACTGAAGCTTTCTTT. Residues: CASVMGWGNTEAFF.

CDR3 sequence reads: CASSPGTPTETQYF. CDR3 DNA: TGTGCCAGCTCACCCGGGACTCCGACAGAGACCCAGTACTTC. This rearrangement joins TRBV18 to TRBJ2-5; possibly TRBD2 for D (6 bases). The V end lost 3 bases, the J end lost 4 bases, and 12 bases lay between the germline ends. The CDR3 sequence is 14 residues long. In germline, CDR1 is KGHSH, CDR2 LQKENI.

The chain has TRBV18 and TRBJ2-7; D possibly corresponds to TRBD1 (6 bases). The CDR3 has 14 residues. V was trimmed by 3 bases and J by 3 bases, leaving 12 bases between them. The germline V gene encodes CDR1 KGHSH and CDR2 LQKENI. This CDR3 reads CASSPPGEGYEQYF. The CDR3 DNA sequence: TGTGCCAGCTCACCCCCAGGGGAAGGCTACGAGCAGTACTTC.

CDR3 sequence (DNA): TGTGCCAGCAGCTTAGGGGGTCTAAAAGAGACCCAGTACTTC. This codes for CASSLGGLKETQYF. The chain recombines TRBV7-9 with TRBJ2-5, with no clear D. Deletions cut 1 base from V and 3 bases from J, with 9 bases between. Germline V gene sequence: CDR1 SEHNR, CDR2 FQNEAQ (reference sequence). The CDR3 is 14 amino acids.

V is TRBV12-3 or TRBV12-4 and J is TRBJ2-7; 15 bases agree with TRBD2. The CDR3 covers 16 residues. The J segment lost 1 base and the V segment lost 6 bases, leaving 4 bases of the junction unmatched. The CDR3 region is CASSGTSGGTSYEQYF. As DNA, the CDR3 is TGTGCCAGCAGCGGGACTAGCGGGGGGACTTCCTACGAGCAGTACTTC.

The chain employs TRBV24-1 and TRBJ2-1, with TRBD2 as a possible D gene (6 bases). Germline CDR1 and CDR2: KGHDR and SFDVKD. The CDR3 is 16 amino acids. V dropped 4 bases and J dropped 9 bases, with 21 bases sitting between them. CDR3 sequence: CATSEFSGTPGREQFF. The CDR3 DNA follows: TGTGCCACCAGTGAGTTTTCCGGGACTCCTGGGCGTGAGCAGTTCTTC.

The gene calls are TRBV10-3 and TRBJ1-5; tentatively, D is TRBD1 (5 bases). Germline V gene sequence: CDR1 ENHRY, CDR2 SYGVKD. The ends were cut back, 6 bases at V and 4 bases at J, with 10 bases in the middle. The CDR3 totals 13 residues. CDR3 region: CAIRDGGNQPQHF. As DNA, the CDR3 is TGTGCCATCAGGGACGGGGGTAATCAGCCCCAGCATTTT.

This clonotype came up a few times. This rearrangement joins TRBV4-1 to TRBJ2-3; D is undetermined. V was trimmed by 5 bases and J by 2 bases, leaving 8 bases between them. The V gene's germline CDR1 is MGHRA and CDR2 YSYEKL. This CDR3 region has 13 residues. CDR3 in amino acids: CASSFYPTDTQYF. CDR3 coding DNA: TGCGCCAGCAGCTTCTATCCCACAGATACGCAGTATTTT.

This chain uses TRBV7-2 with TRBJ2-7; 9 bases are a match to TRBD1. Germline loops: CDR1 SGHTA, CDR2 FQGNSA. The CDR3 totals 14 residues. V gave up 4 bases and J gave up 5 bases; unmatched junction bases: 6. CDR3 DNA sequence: TGTGCCAGCAGCTCCGGGACAGGGTTCGACGAGCAGTACTTC. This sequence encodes CASSSGTGFDEQYF.

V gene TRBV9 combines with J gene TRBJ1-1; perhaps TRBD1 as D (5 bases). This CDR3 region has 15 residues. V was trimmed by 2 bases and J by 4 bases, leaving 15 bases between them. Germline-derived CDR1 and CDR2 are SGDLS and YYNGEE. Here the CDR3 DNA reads TGTGCCAGCAGCGTGGTGGGTTTCGGGGCCACTGAAGCTTTCTTT. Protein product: CASSVVGFGATEAFF.

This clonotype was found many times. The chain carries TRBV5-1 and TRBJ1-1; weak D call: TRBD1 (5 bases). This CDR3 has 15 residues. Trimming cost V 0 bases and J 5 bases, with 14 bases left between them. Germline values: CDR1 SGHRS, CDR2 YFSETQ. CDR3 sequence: CASSLETGTLTEAFF. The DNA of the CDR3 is TGCGCCAGCAGCTTGGAGACCGGGACGTTGACTGAAGCTTTCTTT.

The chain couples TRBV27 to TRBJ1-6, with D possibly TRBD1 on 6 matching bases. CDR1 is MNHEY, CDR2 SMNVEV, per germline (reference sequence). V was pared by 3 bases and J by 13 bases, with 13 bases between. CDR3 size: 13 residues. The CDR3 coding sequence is TGTGCCAGCAGTTTGCAGGGGTGGCGCCCCCTCCACTTT. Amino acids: CASSLQGWRPLHF.

The CDR3: CASSRPGLAEETQYF. CDR3 nucleotides: TGCGCCAGCAGCCGACCGGGACTAGCAGAAGAGACCCAGTACTTC. V gene TRBV5-1 combines with J gene TRBJ2-5; 9 bases agree with TRBD2. CDR3 length: 15 amino acids. The J segment lost 3 bases and the V segment lost 4 bases, leaving 7 bases of the junction unmatched. In germline, CDR1 is SGHRS, CDR2 YFSETQ.

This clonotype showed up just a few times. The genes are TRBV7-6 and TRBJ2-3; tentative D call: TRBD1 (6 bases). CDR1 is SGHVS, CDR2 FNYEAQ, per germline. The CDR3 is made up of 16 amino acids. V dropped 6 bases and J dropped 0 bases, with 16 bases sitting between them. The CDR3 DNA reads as TGTGCCAGCAGTTCTCTCCTAGGGGGTAGCACAGATACGCAGTATTTT. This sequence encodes CASSSLLGGSTDTQYF.

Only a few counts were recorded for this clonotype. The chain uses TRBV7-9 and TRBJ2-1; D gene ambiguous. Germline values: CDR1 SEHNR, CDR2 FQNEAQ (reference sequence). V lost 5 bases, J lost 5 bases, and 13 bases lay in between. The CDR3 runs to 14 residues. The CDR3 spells CASSPSPTNNEQFF. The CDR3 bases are TGTGCCAGCAGCCCCTCGCCCACTAACAATGAGCAGTTCTTC.

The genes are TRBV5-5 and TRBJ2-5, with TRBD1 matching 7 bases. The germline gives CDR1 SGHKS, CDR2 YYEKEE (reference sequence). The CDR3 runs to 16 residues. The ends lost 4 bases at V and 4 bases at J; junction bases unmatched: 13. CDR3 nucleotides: TGTGCCAGCAGCCCTGGGACAGAAGGAGGTTTAGAGACCCAGTACTTC. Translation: CASSPGTEGGLETQYF.

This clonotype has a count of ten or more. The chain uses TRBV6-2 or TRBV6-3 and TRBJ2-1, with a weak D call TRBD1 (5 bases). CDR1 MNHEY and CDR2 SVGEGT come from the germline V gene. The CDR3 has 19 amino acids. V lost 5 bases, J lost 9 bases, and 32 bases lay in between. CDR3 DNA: TGTGCCAGCAGTCGGCCCGCCGTCGACAGCACCAGGGTAACAATTGAGCAGTTCTTC. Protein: CASSRPAVDSTRVTIEQFF.